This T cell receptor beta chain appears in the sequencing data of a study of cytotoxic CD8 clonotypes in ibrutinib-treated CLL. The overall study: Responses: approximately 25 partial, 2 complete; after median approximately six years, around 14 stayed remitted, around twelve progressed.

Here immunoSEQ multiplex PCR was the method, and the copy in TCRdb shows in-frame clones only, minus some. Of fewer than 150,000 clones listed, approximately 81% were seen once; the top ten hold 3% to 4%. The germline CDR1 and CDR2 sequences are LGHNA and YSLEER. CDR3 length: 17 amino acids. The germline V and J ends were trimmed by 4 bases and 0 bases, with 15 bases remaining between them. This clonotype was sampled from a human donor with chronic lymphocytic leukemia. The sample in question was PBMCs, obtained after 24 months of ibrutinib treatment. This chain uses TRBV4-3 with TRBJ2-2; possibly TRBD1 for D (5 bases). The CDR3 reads CASSRTTATTNTGELFF. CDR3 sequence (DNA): TGCGCCAGCAGCCGTACGACAGCCACCACGAACACCGGGGAGCTGTTTTTT.